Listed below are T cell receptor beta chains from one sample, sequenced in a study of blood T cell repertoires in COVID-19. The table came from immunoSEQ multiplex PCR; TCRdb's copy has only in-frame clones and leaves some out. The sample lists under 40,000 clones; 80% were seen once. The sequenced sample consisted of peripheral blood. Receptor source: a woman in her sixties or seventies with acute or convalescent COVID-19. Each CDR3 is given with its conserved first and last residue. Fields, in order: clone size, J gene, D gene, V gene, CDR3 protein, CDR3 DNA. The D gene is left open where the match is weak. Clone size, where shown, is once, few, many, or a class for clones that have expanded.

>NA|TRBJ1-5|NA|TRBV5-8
CASSFGETGNQPQHF
TGTGCCAGCAGCTTTGGGGAGACCGGCAATCAGCCCCAGCATTTT
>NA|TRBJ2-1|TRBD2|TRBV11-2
CASSLAAGGRRNEQFF
TGTGCCAGCAGCTTAGCAGCGGGAGGGCGGCGCAATGAGCAGTTCTTC
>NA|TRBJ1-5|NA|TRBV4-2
CASSQDAGGIGNQPQHF
TGTGCCAGCAGCCAAGATGCCGGGGGAATTGGGAATCAGCCCCAGCATTTT
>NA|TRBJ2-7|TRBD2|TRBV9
CASSSQSSGGRHEQYF
TGTGCCAGCAGCTCTCAATCTAGCGGGGGAAGACACGAGCAGTACTTC
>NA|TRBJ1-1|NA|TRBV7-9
CASSLGGRGNTEAFF
TGTGCCAGCAGCTTAGGTGGCAGGGGGAACACTGAAGCTTTCTTT
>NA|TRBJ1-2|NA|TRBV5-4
CASSLGGAGALYGYTF
TGTGCCAGCAGCTTGGGGGGCGCGGGGGCACTCTATGGCTACACCTTC
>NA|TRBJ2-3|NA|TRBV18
CASSPAAAGGDTQYF
TGTGCCAGCTCACCGGCAGCCGCAGGAGGAGATACGCAGTATTTT
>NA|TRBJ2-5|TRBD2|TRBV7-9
CASSLGTSGRQTQYF
TGTGCCAGCAGCTTAGGGACTAGCGGGAGACAGACCCAGTACTTC
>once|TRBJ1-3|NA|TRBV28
CASSLQTIGANGNTIYF
TGTGCCAGCAGTTTACAGACTATCGGAGCTAATGGAAACACCATATATTTT
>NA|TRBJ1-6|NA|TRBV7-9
CASSFNNSPLHF
TGTGCCAGCAGCTTTAATAATTCACCCCTCCACTTT
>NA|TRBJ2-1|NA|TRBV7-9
CASSLDGGSYNEQFF
TGTGCCAGCAGCTTAGATGGCGGAAGCTACAATGAGCAGTTCTTC
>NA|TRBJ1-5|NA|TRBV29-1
CSVEEPGQPQHF
TGCAGCGTTGAAGAACCGGGTCAGCCCCAGCATTTT
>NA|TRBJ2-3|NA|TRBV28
CASSLLARRTDTQYF
TGTGCCAGCAGTTTATTAGCGCGAAGAACAGATACGCAGTATTTT
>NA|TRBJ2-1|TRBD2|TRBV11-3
CASSLEGGSSYNEQFF
TGTGCCAGCAGCTTAGAGGGCGGGAGCTCCTACAATGAGCAGTTCTTC
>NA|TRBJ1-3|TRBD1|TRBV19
CASRPGQGANTIYF
TGTGCCAGTAGGCCGGGACAGGGGGCGAACACCATATATTTT
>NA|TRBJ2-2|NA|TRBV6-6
CASSATYQTGTGELFF
TGTGCCAGCAGTGCCACATACCAGACGGGCACCGGGGAGCTGTTTTTT
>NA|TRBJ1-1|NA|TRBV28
CASSSNPPGRTIYYTEAFF
TGTGCCAGCAGCTCCAACCCCCCGGGGAGGACTATTTATTACACTGAAGCTTTCTTT
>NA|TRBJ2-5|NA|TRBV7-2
CASSQQKETQYF
TGTGCCAGCAGTCAACAGAAAGAGACCCAGTACTTC
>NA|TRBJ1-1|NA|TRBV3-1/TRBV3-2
CASSQEGGTARAFF
TGTGCCAGCAGCCAAGAGGGGGGGACCGCCCGAGCTTTCTTT
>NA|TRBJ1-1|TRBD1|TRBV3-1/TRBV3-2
CASSPTGVNTEAFF
TGTGCCAGCAGCCCCACAGGGGTGAACACTGAAGCTTTCTTT
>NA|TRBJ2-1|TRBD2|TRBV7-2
CASSPRTSGKWDEQFF
TGTGCCAGCAGCCCGAGGACTAGCGGGAAATGGGATGAGCAGTTCTTC
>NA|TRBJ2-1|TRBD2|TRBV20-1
CSASFRLAGGHEQFF
TGCAGTGCTAGTTTCAGGCTAGCGGGGGGGCATGAGCAGTTCTTC
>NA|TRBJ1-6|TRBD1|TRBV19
CASTITGQGGSPLHF
TGTGCCAGTACCATAACCGGACAGGGCGGGTCACCCCTCCACTTT
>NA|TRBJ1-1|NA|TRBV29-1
CSVARGLNTEAFF
TGCAGCGTAGCCCGGGGATTGAACACTGAAGCTTTCTTT
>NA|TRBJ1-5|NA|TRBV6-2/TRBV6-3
CASSYPVRVMFGNQPQHF
TGTGCCAGCAGTTACCCCGTCAGGGTGATGTTTGGCAATCAGCCCCAGCATTTT
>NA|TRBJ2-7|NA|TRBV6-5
CATRTSSRLAEQYF
TGTGCCACTCGCACCTCTAGCCGGCTTGCGGAGCAGTACTTC
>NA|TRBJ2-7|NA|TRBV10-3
CAISESLNEQYF
TGTGCCATCAGTGAGTCGCTAAACGAGCAGTACTTC
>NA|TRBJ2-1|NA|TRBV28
CASRRQSDGSYPWGEQFF
TGTGCCAGCAGGAGACAGTCTGACGGGAGCTACCCTTGGGGTGAGCAGTTCTTC
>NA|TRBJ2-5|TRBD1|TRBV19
CASRGQAPETQYF
TGTGCCAGTAGGGGACAGGCCCCAGAGACCCAGTACTTC
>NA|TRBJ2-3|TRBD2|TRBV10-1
CARTSGDTDTQYF
TGCGCCAGGACTAGCGGGGACACAGATACGCAGTATTTT
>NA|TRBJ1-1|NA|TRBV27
CASSPNGKNTEAFF
TGTGCCAGCAGTCCTAACGGGAAGAACACTGAAGCTTTCTTT
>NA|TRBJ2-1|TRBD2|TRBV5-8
CASSLLLAGGQYNEQFF
TGTGCCAGCAGCTTGTTACTAGCGGGGGGGCAGTACAATGAGCAGTTCTTC
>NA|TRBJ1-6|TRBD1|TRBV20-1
CSASGIGQDSPLHF
TGCAGTGCTAGTGGTATTGGACAGGATTCACCCCTCCACTTT
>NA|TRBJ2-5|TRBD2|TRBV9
CASSRIAGVPAETQYF
TGTGCCAGCAGTCGCATAGCGGGAGTTCCCGCGGAGACCCAGTACTTC
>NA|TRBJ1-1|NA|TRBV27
CASSTKVNTEAFF
TGTGCCAGCAGTACTAAGGTGAACACTGAAGCTTTCTTT